Described below is a single TCR beta chain sequence and its context. Its target is unknown. This record belongs to a study of T-cell reconstitution after alpha-beta-depleted transplantation in children. V was pared by 7 bases and J by 0 bases, with 16 bases between. Germline assignment: CDR1 SQVTM and CDR2 ANQGSEA. The CDR3 runs 14 residues. Study-level findings and limits: As was reported, about two months after transplant, alpha-beta T cells came from several hundred expanded graft clones. Diversity and T-cell counts at one year after transplant derived mostly from new T cells.

Unique molecular identifiers featured in how the TCRbeta library was prepared. Via MiXCR, TCRdb re-called the PCR reads, giving one row per CDR3 protein. The data contain hundreds of thousands of distinct CDR3 sequences, about 10% of them singletons. The chain is built from TRBV29-1 and TRBJ2-7, with D perhaps TRBD2 (5 bases). The sample in question was PBMCs, obtained before TCRalphabeta/CD19-depleted stem cell transplant. The clonotype comes from a child aged 2 to 15 with inherited bone marrow failure, due to receive a stem cell transplant. The CDR3 DNA reads TGCAGCGCCGCGGACTCGGAAAGCTCCTACGAGCAGTACTTC. Translation gives CSAADSESSYEQYF.